The entry that follows covers one T cell receptor beta chain sequence. The source of the sample is a study of blood T cell repertoires in COVID-19. Across the study: In each case, the material was cDNA or gDNA derived from T cells, B-cell-depleted T cells, or PBMCs.

Sequencing was performed with immunoSEQ multiplex PCR; in TCRdb, only in-frame clones are kept and a portion is missing. The data show hundreds of thousands of clones, approximately 91% seen once. Sequencing was performed on peripheral blood. The sequence came from a human donor in a cohort sampled during active COVID-19.

The CDR3 sequence is CASSEWPRGTSYEQYF. CDR3 DNA sequence: TGCGCCAGCAGCGAATGGCCCAGGGGGACCTCCTACGAGCAGTACTTC. The rearrangement uses TRBV4-1 and TRBJ2-7; 7 bases map to TRBD1. The CDR3 has 16 residues. Germline V gene sequence: CDR1 MGHRA, CDR2 YSYEKL. The V segment lost 5 bases and the J segment 0 bases; nucleotides outside the gene matches: 10.